The T cell receptor beta chain described here comes from a study of cytotoxic CD8 clonotypes in ibrutinib-treated CLL. Findings and caveats of the study: Researchers report that baseline clonality outpaced age-matched healthy donors and tracked circulating CD8+ T-cell counts. Increased clonality at ibrutinib response gave way to a return toward baseline at progression. Collection times varied between progressing and sustained-remission patients. Clonotypes that were public were uncommon, and they contracted or stayed stable on treatment.

This CDR3 is 13 amino acids long. CDR1 is MNHEY, CDR2 SVGAGI, per germline. V was trimmed by 10 bases and J by 3 bases, leaving 16 bases between them. On this clone: The antigen is unknown.

Only in-frame clones appear in the TCRdb table, and some are missing; sequencing was by immunoSEQ multiplex PCR. The data contain some 200,000 clones, over 65% of them singletons. The origin of this receptor is a human donor with chronic lymphocytic leukemia. This rearrangement joins TRBV6-5 to TRBJ2-7, with D perhaps TRBD2 (6 bases). The sequencing used PBMCs, collected after 12 months of ibrutinib treatment. This CDR3 is CATFVDGGYEQYF. CDR3 in DNA: TGTGCCACCTTCGTGGACGGGGGCTACGAGCAGTACTTC.